A selection of T cell receptor beta chains follows, all from one sample in a study of blood T cell repertoires in COVID-19. TCRdb's copy holds only in-frame clones and misses some; the assay was immunoSEQ multiplex PCR. The sample holds roughly 200,000 clones, about 83% seen once. Material for sequencing was peripheral blood. The receptor source for this set is a person in their 70s with COVID-19, enrolled during active disease. Both conserved end residues are part of each CDR3. D genes are given only for firm matches. Expanded clones are given a class, and other clones once, few, many or no size at all.

cdr3_length	v_call	clone_size	d_call	j_call	cdr3_nt	cdr3_aa
14	TRBV9	NA	NA	TRBJ1-5	TGTGCCAGCAGCGCCGGACAAATTAATCAGCCCCAGCATTTT	CASSAGQINQPQHF
14	TRBV27	NA	TRBD1	TRBJ1-4	TGTGCCAGCAGTTTGGACAGGGGGAGGAAAAAACTGTTTTTT	CASSLDRGRKKLFF
14	TRBV6-5	NA	TRBD1	TRBJ1-1	TGTGCCAGCAGTTACTCGACAGGGGGCACTGAAGCTTTCTTT	CASSYSTGGTEAFF
20	TRBV15	NA	TRBD1	TRBJ1-5	TGTGCCACCAGCAGAGAACAGGGACAGGGGGTAATTGCATTGTATCAGCCCCAGCATTTT	CATSREQGQGVIALYQPQHF
13	TRBV12-3/TRBV12-4	NA	TRBD1	TRBJ2-1	TGTGCCAGCAGTTCTATGCGACAGGGTGAGCAGTTCTTC	CASSSMRQGEQFF
14	TRBV27	NA	TRBD2	TRBJ2-7	TGTGGAACCGCCCTCACTAGCGGACACTACGAGCAGTACTTC	CGTALTSGHYEQYF
15	TRBV28	NA	TRBD1	TRBJ1-5	TGTGCCAGCAGAACACCGGGACAGCGCCCTATTGCCCAGCATTTT	CASRTPGQRPIAQHF
15	TRBV5-1	NA	NA	TRBJ2-5	TGCGCCAGCAGCCTACAGACAGGACAAAAAGAGACCCAGTACTTC	CASSLQTGQKETQYF
12	TRBV19	few	TRBD1	TRBJ1-2	TGTGCCACGAGAGGGACAGACTATGGCTACACCTTC	CATRGTDYGYTF
16	TRBV4-1	NA	TRBD1	TRBJ1-2	TGCGCCAGCAGCGTGAATCGGGACAGTTCTAACTATGGCTACACCTTC	CASSVNRDSSNYGYTF
16	TRBV6-5	NA	NA	TRBJ2-7	TGTGCCAGCAGTTACCGGGGGTCGGGTTTGGTTGGCGAGCAGTACTTC	CASSYRGSGLVGEQYF
18	TRBV5-6	few	TRBD1	TRBJ1-1	TGTGCCAGCAGCTTGGTATCTGGGACAGGGAACCTCAACACTGAAGCTTTCTTT	CASSLVSGTGNLNTEAFF
16	TRBV24-1	few	TRBD2	TRBJ2-2	TGTGCCACCAGTGATTGGGGACTAGCGAATACCGGGGAGCTGTTTTTT	CATSDWGLANTGELFF
14	TRBV2	NA	TRBD2	TRBJ2-7	TGTGCCAGCAGTGGGGGACTAAGCTCCTACGAGCAGTACTTC	CASSGGLSSYEQYF
14	TRBV7-2	NA	NA	TRBJ2-7	TGTGCCAGCAGCTCCTATGGAGGCTCCTACGAGCAGTACTTC	CASSSYGGSYEQYF
16	TRBV6-2/TRBV6-3	NA	TRBD1	TRBJ2-1	TGTGCCAGCAGTCCCCCGCCGGGACAGGGCGACAATGAGCAGTTCTTC	CASSPPPGQGDNEQFF
16	TRBV6-2/TRBV6-3	once	TRBD2	TRBJ2-7	TGTGCCAGCAGTACACCCCCAGCGGGACTCTTATACGAGCAGTACTTC	CASSTPPAGLLYEQYF
13	TRBV28	NA	TRBD1	TRBJ1-1	TGTGCCAGCAGGACAGGGCTGAACACTGAAGCTTTCTTT	CASRTGLNTEAFF
11	TRBV28	NA	NA	TRBJ2-5	TGTGCCAGCAGAGCGACGGAGACCCAGTACTTC	CASRATETQYF
16	TRBV5-1	NA	TRBD1	TRBJ1-3	TGCGCCAGCAGCTTGGCGCCGGGACAGGCTGGAAACACCATATATTTT	CASSLAPGQAGNTIYF
13	TRBV6-5	NA	NA	TRBJ1-6	TGTGCCAGCACCCTGGGAGGAAGAGCACCCCTCCACTTT	CASTLGGRAPLHF
12	TRBV6-5	NA	NA	TRBJ1-2	TGTGCCAGCAGTCCGGGGGTCGGTGGCTACACCTTC	CASSPGVGGYTF
16	TRBV6-1	NA	TRBD1	TRBJ1-5	TGTGCCAGCAGTGGACAGGGGGCAGTCAGCAATCAGCCCCAGCATTTT	CASSGQGAVSNQPQHF
14	TRBV5-4	NA	TRBD2	TRBJ2-7	TGTGCCAGCAGCGTGGCGGGAGGCTCCTACGAGCAGTACTTC	CASSVAGGSYEQYF
13	TRBV30	NA	NA	TRBJ1-2	TGTGCCTGGAGCCCGGACAGTGACCATGGCTACACCTTC	CAWSPDSDHGYTF